The present entry profiles one T cell receptor beta chain with its context. As yet, its antigen is unknown. The data derive from a study of graft-versus-host responses after intestinal transplantation. Study-level background: Each recipient received anti-thymocyte globulin induction, then tacrolimus and steroids for 3 to 4 years. Study-wide results and caveats: HvG clone declines early post-transplant were associated with peak circulating GvH levels.

Germline CDR1 MNHEY, CDR2 SMNVEV (reference sequence). CDR3 length: 13 residues. TCRdb's table, derived via immunoSEQ multiplex PCR, lists solely in-frame clones and lacks some. The sample lists around 16,000 clones; around nine tenths were seen once. The TCR originated in a human patient who received an intestinal transplant, so some T cells may come from the graft donor. The chain recombines TRBV27 with TRBJ2-5; D ambiguous. The DNA end is a closer match to TRBJ2-7, so the J assignment may be wrong. The material was PBMCs, obtained about 110 days after intestinal transplant. The CDR3 region is CASSLGPSYEQYF. The DNA for the CDR3 is TGTGCCAGCAGTTTAGGGCCTTCCTACGAGCAGTACTTC.